This is a list of T cell receptor beta chains from one sample in a study of blood T cell repertoires in COVID-19. Data came from immunoSEQ multiplex PCR; TCRdb stores just in-frame clones and leaves some out. The table lists 20,000 to 30,000 clones, around 82% of them singletons. The sequencing input was peripheral blood. These receptors originate from a human donor in a cohort sampled during active COVID-19. Both conserved end residues are part of each CDR3. Each record gives: V gene, J gene, CDR3 protein.

>TRBV6-5|TRBJ2-7
CATKTGGRYEQYF
>TRBV7-6|TRBJ2-2
CASSLNSGRADGELFF
>TRBV5-1|TRBJ2-3
CASSPRTSGRYDTQYF
>TRBV19|TRBJ2-2
CASSPGGLAENTGELFF
>TRBV7-9|TRBJ2-6
CASSLAGAGVSSGANVLTF
>TRBV29-1|TRBJ2-1
CSVERTGNDEQFF
>TRBV10-3|TRBJ1-1
CAISEGGVGTEAFF
>TRBV18|TRBJ1-1
CASWRTGGIAEAFF
>TRBV7-2|TRBJ1-2
CASSPGVDYGYTF
>TRBV5-1|TRBJ2-5
CASSTPQGPGTQYF
>TRBV3-1/TRBV3-2|TRBJ2-7
CASSQDIQVGEQYF
>TRBV29-1|TRBJ2-3
CSVETADRGGTDTQYF
>TRBV6-6|TRBJ1-3
CASRREGNTIYF
>TRBV7-3|TRBJ1-6
CASSLTWGENSPLHF
>TRBV28|TRBJ1-3
CASRRQRISGNTIYF
>TRBV5-6|TRBJ2-7
CASSLKDTLRSYEQYF
>TRBV19|TRBJ1-6
CARVGGTRRPPLHF
>TRBV10-1|TRBJ1-3
CASSESGGSGNTIYF
>TRBV3-1/TRBV3-2|TRBJ2-3
CASSQEDSGVATQYF
>TRBV18|TRBJ1-6
CASSPNQDGSPLHF
>TRBV7-2|TRBJ1-1
CASSLEQTNTEAFF
>TRBV9|TRBJ2-5
CASSVDLVGDETQYF
>TRBV7-9|TRBJ2-5
CASSPRTGVETQYF
>TRBV14|TRBJ2-7
CASSQLTYEQYF
>TRBV3-1/TRBV3-2|TRBJ1-2
CASSRLNYGYTF
>TRBV4-2|TRBJ1-5
CASSPGGGSNQPQHF
>TRBV6-2/TRBV6-3|TRBJ1-5
CASSYGVGNQPQHF
>TRBV10-3|TRBJ2-2
CAIRDSGWNTGELFF
>TRBV5-5|TRBJ2-2
CASSFRTGELFF
>TRBV27|TRBJ2-7
CASRRGEGSYEQYF
>TRBV7-2|TRBJ2-3
CASSSGQGTDTQYF
>TRBV14|TRBJ1-2
CASSQAQRTRYGYTF
>TRBV7-9|TRBJ2-3
CASSKRWASGRTDTQYF
>TRBV30|TRBJ2-2
CAWKGLDRNTGELFF
>TRBV18|TRBJ2-5
CASSPPLLAGSQETQYF
>TRBV6-6|TRBJ1-1
CASRRDSANTEAFF
>TRBV9|TRBJ1-1
CASSPVPLAGGEAFF
>TRBV7-2|TRBJ1-5
CASSLGRGGNQPQHF
>TRBV5-6|TRBJ1-4
CASTKSGGGEKLFF
>TRBV7-2|TRBJ1-6
CASSLAPAGNSPLHF
>TRBV3-1/TRBV3-2|TRBJ2-7
CASSQGQGETYEQYF
>TRBV19|TRBJ2-1
CASSKGTAYNEQFF
>TRBV5-4|TRBJ1-1
CASSFDLTGMNTEAFF
>TRBV6-1|TRBJ1-3
CASSEQGRNTIYF
>TRBV27|TRBJ1-2
CASSLGRGLNYGYTF
>TRBV3-1/TRBV3-2|TRBJ2-5
CASSHRLAGGPETQYF
>TRBV28|TRBJ2-7
CVTGQGSYEQYF
>TRBV30|TRBJ2-2
CARGLAGGSNTGELFF
>TRBV6-5|TRBJ1-6
CASMRGGDSPLHF
>TRBV11-2|TRBJ1-3
CASSLVRSSGNTIYF
>TRBV9|TRBJ2-1
CASSAGVGTSAYNEQFF
>TRBV7-2|TRBJ2-7
CASSPTAGHRTYEQYF